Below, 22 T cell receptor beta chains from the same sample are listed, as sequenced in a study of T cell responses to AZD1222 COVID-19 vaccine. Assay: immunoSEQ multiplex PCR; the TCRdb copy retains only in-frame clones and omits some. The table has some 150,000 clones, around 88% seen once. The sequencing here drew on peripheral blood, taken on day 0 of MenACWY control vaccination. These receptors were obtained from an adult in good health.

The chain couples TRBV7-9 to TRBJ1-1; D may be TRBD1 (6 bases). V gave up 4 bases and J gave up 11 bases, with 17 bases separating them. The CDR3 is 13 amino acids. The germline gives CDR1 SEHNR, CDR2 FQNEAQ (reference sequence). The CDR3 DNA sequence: TGTGCCAGCAGCTCAATCAAAAGGGGGTTGGCTTTCTTT. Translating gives CASSSIKRGLAFF.

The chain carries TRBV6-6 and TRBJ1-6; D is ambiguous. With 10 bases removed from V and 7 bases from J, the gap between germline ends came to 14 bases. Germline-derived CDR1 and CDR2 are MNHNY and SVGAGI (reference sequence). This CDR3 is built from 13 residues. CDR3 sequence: CATLERQNSPLHF. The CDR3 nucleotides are TGTGCCACGCTGGAGCGTCAAAATTCACCCCTCCACTTT.

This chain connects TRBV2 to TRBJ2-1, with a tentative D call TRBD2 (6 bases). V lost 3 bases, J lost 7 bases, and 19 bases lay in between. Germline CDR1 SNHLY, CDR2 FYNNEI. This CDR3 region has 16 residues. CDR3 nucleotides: TGTGCCAGCAGTGATCAGGGATGGGACTCGAAGAATGAGCAGTTCTTC. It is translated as CASSDQGWDSKNEQFF.

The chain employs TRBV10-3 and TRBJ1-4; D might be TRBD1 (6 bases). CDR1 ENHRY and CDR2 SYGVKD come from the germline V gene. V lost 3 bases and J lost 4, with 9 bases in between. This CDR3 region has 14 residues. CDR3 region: CAISDGQLNEKLFF. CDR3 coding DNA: TGTGCCATCAGTGATGGACAGCTTAATGAAAAACTGTTTTTT.

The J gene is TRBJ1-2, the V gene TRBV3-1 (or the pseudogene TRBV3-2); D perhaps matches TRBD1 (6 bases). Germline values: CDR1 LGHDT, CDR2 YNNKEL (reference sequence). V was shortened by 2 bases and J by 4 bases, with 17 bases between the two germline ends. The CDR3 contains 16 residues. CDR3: CASSQSGRWDIYGYTF. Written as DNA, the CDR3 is TGTGCCAGCAGCCAATCTGGACGATGGGACATCTATGGCTACACCTTC.

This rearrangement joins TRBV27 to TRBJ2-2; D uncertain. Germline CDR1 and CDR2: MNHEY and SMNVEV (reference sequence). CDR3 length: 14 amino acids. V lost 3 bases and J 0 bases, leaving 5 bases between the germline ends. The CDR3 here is CASSLRTNTGELFF. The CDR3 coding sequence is TGTGCCAGCAGTTTGAGAACGAACACCGGGGAGCTGTTTTTT.

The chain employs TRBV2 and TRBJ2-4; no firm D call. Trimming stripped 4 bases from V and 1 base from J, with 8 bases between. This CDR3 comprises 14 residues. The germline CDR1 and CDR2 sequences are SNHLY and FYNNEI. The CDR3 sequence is CASSGVRAKNIQYF. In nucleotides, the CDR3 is TGTGCCAGCAGTGGGGTGAGGGCCAAAAACATTCAGTACTTC.

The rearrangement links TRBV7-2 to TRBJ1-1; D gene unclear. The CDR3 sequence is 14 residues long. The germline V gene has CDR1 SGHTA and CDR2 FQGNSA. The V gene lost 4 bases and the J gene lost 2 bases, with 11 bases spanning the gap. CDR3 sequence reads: CASSSWAVNTEAFF. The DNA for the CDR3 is TGTGCCAGCAGCTCGTGGGCCGTAAACACTGAAGCTTTCTTT. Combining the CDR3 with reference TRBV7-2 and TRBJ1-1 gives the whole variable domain GAGVSQSPSNKVTEKGKDVELRCDPISGHTALYWYRQSLGQGLEFLIYFQGNSAPDKSGLPSDRFSAERTGGSVSTLTIQRTQQEDSAVYLCASSSWAVNTEAFFGQGTRLTVV.

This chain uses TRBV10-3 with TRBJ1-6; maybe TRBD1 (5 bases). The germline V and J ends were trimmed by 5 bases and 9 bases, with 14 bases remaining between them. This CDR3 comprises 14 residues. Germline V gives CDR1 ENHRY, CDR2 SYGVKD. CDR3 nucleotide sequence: TGTGCCATCAGTATACAGGAGAAGGGTTCACCCCTCCACTTT. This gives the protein CAISIQEKGSPLHF.

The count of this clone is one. The CDR3 reads CATSETGTEAFF. The CDR3 DNA is TGTGCCACCAGTGAAACTGGCACTGAAGCTTTCTTT. The rearrangement uses TRBV24-1 and TRBJ1-1; D unresolved. Germline CDR1 and CDR2: KGHDR and SFDVKD. The V gene lost 4 bases and the J gene lost 4 bases, with 6 bases spanning the gap. The CDR3 consists of 12 residues.

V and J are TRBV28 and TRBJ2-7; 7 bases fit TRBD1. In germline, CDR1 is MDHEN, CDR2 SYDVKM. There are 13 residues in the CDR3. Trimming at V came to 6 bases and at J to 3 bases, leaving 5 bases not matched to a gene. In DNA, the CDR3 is TGTGCCAGCAGCCGGGGACAGAGCTACGAGCAGTACTTC. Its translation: CASSRGQSYEQYF.

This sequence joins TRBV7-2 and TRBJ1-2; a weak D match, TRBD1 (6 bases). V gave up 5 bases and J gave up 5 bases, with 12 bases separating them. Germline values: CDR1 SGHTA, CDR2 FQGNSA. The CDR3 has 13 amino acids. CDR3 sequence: CASSEGTSYGYTF. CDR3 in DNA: TGTGCCAGCAGCGAAGGGACATCTTATGGCTACACCTTC.

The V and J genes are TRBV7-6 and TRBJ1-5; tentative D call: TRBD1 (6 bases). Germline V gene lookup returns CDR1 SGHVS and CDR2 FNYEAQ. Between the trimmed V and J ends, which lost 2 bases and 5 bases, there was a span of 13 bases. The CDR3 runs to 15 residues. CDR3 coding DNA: TGTGCCAGCAGCTTAATGGGGGGCTCGGATCAGCCCCAGCATTTT. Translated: CASSLMGGSDQPQHF.

The CDR3 reads CAKRETQYF. Here the CDR3 DNA reads TGTGCGAAGAGAGAGACCCAGTACTTC. This chain joins TRBV21-1 and TRBJ2-5; no check of the table's D call, TRBD2, against the DNA was made. TRBV21-1 is termed a pseudogene. The CDR3 extends over 9 amino acids.

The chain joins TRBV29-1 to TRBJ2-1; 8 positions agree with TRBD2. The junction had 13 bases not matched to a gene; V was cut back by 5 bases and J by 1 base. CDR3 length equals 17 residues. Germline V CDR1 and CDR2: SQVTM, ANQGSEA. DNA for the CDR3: TGCAGCGTTTCCCCCGGACTAGCCCCACCGTCCTACAATGAGCAGTTCTTC. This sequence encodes CSVSPGLAPPSYNEQFF.

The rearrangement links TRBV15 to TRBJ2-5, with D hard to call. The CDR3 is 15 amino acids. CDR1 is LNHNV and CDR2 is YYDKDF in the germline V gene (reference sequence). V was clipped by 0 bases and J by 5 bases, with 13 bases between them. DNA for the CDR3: TGTGCCACCAGCAGAGATCTGGCAGATCGGGAGACCCAGTACTTC. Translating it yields CATSRDLADRETQYF.

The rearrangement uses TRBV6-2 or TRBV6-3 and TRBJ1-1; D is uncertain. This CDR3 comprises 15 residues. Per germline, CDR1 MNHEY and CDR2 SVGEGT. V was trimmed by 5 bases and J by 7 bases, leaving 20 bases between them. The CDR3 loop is CASSQQLRRESEAFF. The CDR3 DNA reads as TGTGCCAGCAGTCAGCAGTTACGAAGGGAGAGTGAAGCTTTCTTT.

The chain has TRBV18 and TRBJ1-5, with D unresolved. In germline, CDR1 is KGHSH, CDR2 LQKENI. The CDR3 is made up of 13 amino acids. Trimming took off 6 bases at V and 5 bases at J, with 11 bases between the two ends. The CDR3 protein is CASSMMSDQPQHF. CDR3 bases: TGTGCCAGCTCTATGATGTCCGATCAGCCCCAGCATTTT.

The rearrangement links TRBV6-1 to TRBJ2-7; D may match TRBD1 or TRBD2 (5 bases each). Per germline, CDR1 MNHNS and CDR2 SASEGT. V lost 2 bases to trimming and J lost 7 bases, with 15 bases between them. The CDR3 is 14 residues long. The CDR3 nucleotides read TGTGCCAGCAGTGAACGAGGGGCTTTGAGGGAGCAGTACTTC. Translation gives CASSERGALREQYF.

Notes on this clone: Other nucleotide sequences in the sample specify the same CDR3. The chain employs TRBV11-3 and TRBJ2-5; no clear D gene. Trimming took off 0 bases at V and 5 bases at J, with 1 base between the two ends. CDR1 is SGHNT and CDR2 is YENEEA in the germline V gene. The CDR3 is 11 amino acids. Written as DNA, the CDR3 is TGTGCCAGCAGCTTAGAGGAGACCCAGTACTTC. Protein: CASSLEETQYF.

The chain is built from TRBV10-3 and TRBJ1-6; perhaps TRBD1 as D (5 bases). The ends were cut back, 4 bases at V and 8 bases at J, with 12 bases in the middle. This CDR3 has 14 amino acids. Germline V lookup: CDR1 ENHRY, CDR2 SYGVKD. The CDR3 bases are TGTGCCATCAGTGGACGACAGAGGGATTCACCCCTCCACTTT. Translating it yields CAISGRQRDSPLHF.

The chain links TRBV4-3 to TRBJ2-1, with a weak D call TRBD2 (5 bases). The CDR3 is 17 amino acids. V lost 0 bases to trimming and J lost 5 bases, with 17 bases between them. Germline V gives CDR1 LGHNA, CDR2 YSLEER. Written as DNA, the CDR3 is TGCGCCAGCAGCCAAGATTCTAATTGGCTAGCTGACAATGAGCAGTTCTTC. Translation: CASSQDSNWLADNEQFF.